A selection of T cell receptor beta chains follows, all from one sample in a study of cytomegalovirus exposure and HLA in healthy donors. Sequencing used immunoSEQ multiplex PCR; TCRdb keeps in-frame clones, though not all of them. Seen here are around 150,000 clones, about 82% observed once, and the top ten hold about 4.4%. What was sequenced was PBMCs. These receptors originate from a man aged 25-40 years in good health. CDR3s include the opening cysteine and the closing phenylalanine or tryptophan. The order of the fields is D gene, V gene, J gene, clone size, CDR3 length, CDR3 DNA, CDR3 protein. D genes are given only for firm matches. Clone size is stated in some rows and not others, as once, few, many or a class when expanded.

>TRBD1|TRBV11-3|TRBJ1-2|.|13
TGTGCCAGCAGCGGACAGGGCGGGGATGGCTACACCTTC
CASSGQGGDGYTF
>.|TRBV29-1|TRBJ2-7|.|14
TGCAGCGTTGGGGTCTCGGGGCAGGGGTCCGAGCAGTACTTC
CSVGVSGQGSEQYF
>TRBD1|TRBV9|TRBJ1-3|.|14
TGTGCCAGCAGCGACGACAGGGGTGGAAACACCATATATTTT
CASSDDRGGNTIYF
>TRBD1|TRBV28|TRBJ1-2|.|15
TGTGCCAGCCGTGTTTGGGGACAGGGAGAAGGTGGCTACACCTTC
CASRVWGQGEGGYTF
>TRBD2|TRBV30|TRBJ2-3|.|13
TGTGCCTGGACTCAGCGGGAGAGGGATACGCAGTATTTT
CAWTQRERDTQYF
>.|TRBV28|TRBJ1-2|few|12
TGTGCCAGCAGTTTACAGGACTATGGCTACACCTTC
CASSLQDYGYTF
>.|TRBV5-1|TRBJ1-6|.|17
TGCGCCAGCAGCAGGCAGGCTTCTAACTCCTATAATTCACCCCTCCACTTT
CASSRQASNSYNSPLHF
>.|TRBV30|TRBJ1-4|.|13
TGTGCCTTCTGGTTCGGCGGTAATGAAAAACTGTTTTTT
CAFWFGGNEKLFF
>.|TRBV14|TRBJ1-1|.|13
TGTGCCAGCAGCTACAACCGTAACACTGAAGCTTTCTTT
CASSYNRNTEAFF
>.|TRBV2|TRBJ2-1|.|13
TGTGCCAGCAGTGTAGCGACTTACAATGAGCAGTTCTTC
CASSVATYNEQFF
>.|TRBV18|TRBJ1-4|.|14
TGTGCCAGCTCCCGGTACACGGGTGATGAAAAACTGTTTTTT
CASSRYTGDEKLFF
>TRBD1|TRBV5-1|TRBJ2-7|.|15
TGCGCCAGCAGCTTGGTCCCAGGGGGCTACTACGAGCAGTACTTC
CASSLVPGGYYEQYF
>.|TRBV19|TRBJ2-3|.|15
TGTGCCAGTAAGGGGGGGAGCGGAACCACAGATACGCAGTATTTT
CASKGGSGTTDTQYF
>.|TRBV5-1|TRBJ2-1|.|14
TGCGCCAGCAGCTTGGAATTTATGGAGTGGGAGCAGTTCTTC
CASSLEFMEWEQFF
>TRBD2|TRBV7-7|TRBJ2-3|once|21
TGTGCCAGCAGCTCCTACAGACGAGGGACTAGCGGGAGGACCTACACAGATACGCAGTATTTT
CASSSYRRGTSGRTYTDTQYF
>TRBD1|TRBV25-1|TRBJ2-7|.|13
TGTGCCAGCAAAGGGACAGCGACCTACGAGCAGTACTTC
CASKGTATYEQYF
>TRBD2|TRBV19|TRBJ2-7|few|15
TGTGCCACCAGACTAGCGGGAGGACCTGGGGACGAGCAGTACTTC
CATRLAGGPGDEQYF
>TRBD2|TRBV4-3|TRBJ2-1|.|18
TGCGCCAGCAGCCAGCAGCGACTAGCGGGAGGGGTGGGCAATGAGCAGTTCTTC
CASSQQRLAGGVGNEQFF
>TRBD1|TRBV23-1|TRBJ1-5|.|15
TGCGCCAGCAGTCACCCGGACAGGGGGAATCAGCCCCAGCATTTT
CASSHPDRGNQPQHF
>.|TRBV13|TRBJ1-5|.|17
TGTGCCAGCAGCTTAGGTGGGAGCCCGTATAGCAATCAGCCCCAGCATTTT
CASSLGGSPYSNQPQHF
>TRBD2|TRBV5-1|TRBJ2-1|.|17
TGCGCCAGCAGCCCGACCCCCGGGAGTAGCGGGTACAATGAGCAGTTCTTC
CASSPTPGSSGYNEQFF
>.|TRBV10-3|TRBJ2-3|.|14
TGTGCCATCAGTGATGGACCCCAGGGAGATACGCAGTATTTT
CAISDGPQGDTQYF
>.|TRBV6-5|TRBJ2-7|.|15
TGTGCCAGCAGTTATACGTACAGCCCCACCTACGAGCAGTACTTC
CASSYTYSPTYEQYF
>TRBD1|TRBV7-3|TRBJ1-6|.|18
TGTGCCAGCAGCCTTATATCCCCAGCAGGGACAGGGGGTTCACCCCTCCACTTT
CASSLISPAGTGGSPLHF
>.|TRBV5-6|TRBJ1-2|.|14
TGTGCCAGCAGCCTCGGGACATCTAACTATGGCTACACCTTC
CASSLGTSNYGYTF
>.|TRBV28|TRBJ2-4|many|13
TGTGCCAGCAGAGGGGTGGCCAAAAACATTCAGTACTTC
CASRGVAKNIQYF
>.|TRBV30|TRBJ1-1|.|13
TGTGCCTGGAGCCCCGGGTCCTACACTGAAGCTTTCTTT
CAWSPGSYTEAFF
>.|TRBV20-1|TRBJ1-4|few|11
TGCAGTGCAACAGATAATGAAAAACTGTTTTTT
CSATDNEKLFF
>.|TRBV5-1|TRBJ1-4|.|14
TGCGCCAGCAGCTTTGGGAGGTCAAATGAAAAACTGTTTTTT
CASSFGRSNEKLFF
>TRBD1|TRBV28|TRBJ1-4|.|15
TGTGCCAGCAGTCTCGGGACAGGGGCGAGGGAAAAACTGTTTTTT
CASSLGTGAREKLFF
>TRBD1|TRBV5-4|TRBJ2-1|.|14
TGTGCCAGCAGCACCGGGACAGGGACCAATGAGCAGTTCTTC
CASSTGTGTNEQFF
>TRBD1|TRBV7-2|TRBJ1-2|.|13
TGTGCCAGCAGCTTACGGACAGGGGATGGCTACACCTTC
CASSLRTGDGYTF
>TRBD2|TRBV30|TRBJ2-1|.|11
TGTGCTCAGCGGGAACACAATGAGCAGTTCTTC
CAQREHNEQFF
>.|TRBV6-5|TRBJ2-2|.|15
TGTGCCAGCAGCCCTGGGGGGACGAACACCGGGGAGCTGTTTTTT
CASSPGGTNTGELFF
>.|TRBV27|TRBJ2-3|.|13
TGTGCCAGCAGACGGGCTAGCGATGATACGCAGTATTTT
CASRRASDDTQYF
>.|TRBV30|TRBJ1-5|.|12
TGTGCCTGGAGTGGCTATCATCAGCCCCAGCATTTT
CAWSGYHQPQHF
>TRBD1|TRBV7-6|TRBJ1-2|.|12
TGTGCCAGCAGTCCTTTCGGGACAGAACTCCACTTC
CASSPFGTELHF
>TRBD1|TRBV7-6|TRBJ1-1|.|14
TGTGCCAGCAGCTTAAACAGGGGTTCGACTGAAGCTTTCTTT
CASSLNRGSTEAFF
>TRBD1|TRBV4-3|TRBJ1-2|.|15
TGCGCCAGCAGCCAAGATAGCACAGGGGCTCGTGGCTACACCTTC
CASSQDSTGARGYTF
>TRBD1|TRBV9|TRBJ2-2|.|15
TGTGCCAGCAGCGTAGGGACAGGGAACACCGGGGAGCTGTTTTTT
CASSVGTGNTGELFF
>.|TRBV7-2|TRBJ2-7|.|12
TGTGCCAGCAGCTTAAACAGGGAAGGGCAGTACTTC
CASSLNREGQYF
>.|TRBV9|TRBJ1-1|.|16
TGTGCCAGCAGCCCCCACGGGGGGGGCATAGACACTGAAGCTTTCTTT
CASSPHGGGIDTEAFF
>TRBD2|TRBV2|TRBJ2-1|.|17
TGTGCCAGCATCGAACTAGCGGGAGGAATCTCCTACAATGAGCAGTTCTTC
CASIELAGGISYNEQFF
>.|TRBV4-1|TRBJ2-1|once|13
TGCGCCAGCAGCCCTAGCAGGGGCCTTGAGCAGTTCTTC
CASSPSRGLEQFF
>TRBD2|TRBV10-3|TRBJ2-7|.|14
TGTGCCATCAGAAAGACTAGCGAGTCCTACGAGCAGTACTTC
CAIRKTSESYEQYF
>TRBD2|TRBV7-6|TRBJ2-5|.|17
TGTGCCAGCAGCTTAGCTAGGACTAGCGGGGGACAAGAGACCCAGTACTTC
CASSLARTSGGQETQYF
>.|TRBV30|TRBJ2-1|.|13
TGTGCCTGGAGTCCCCAACGTGGCTTTTGGCAGTTCTTC
CAWSPQRGFWQFF
>TRBD1|TRBV5-1|TRBJ2-5|.|13
TGCGCCAGCAATCAGGGGGCTGGGGAGACCCAGTACTTC
CASNQGAGETQYF
>.|TRBV18|TRBJ2-2|once|15
TGTGCCAGCTCACCTCTGGCCGCGAACACCGGGGAGCTGTTTTTT
CASSPLAANTGELFF
>.|TRBV29-1|TRBJ2-1|.|15
TGCAGCGTCCGAACAGGGAGTAGCTCCTACAATGAGCAGTTCTTC
CSVRTGSSSYNEQFF
>TRBD2|TRBV6-5|TRBJ2-7|few|15
TGTGCCAGCAGTTTCAGTAGCGGGGACTCCTACGAGCAGTACTTC
CASSFSSGDSYEQYF
>TRBD2|TRBV7-9|TRBJ2-7|.|16
TGTGCCAGCAGCTTGGCCCCACTAGCGGGAAAAAGTGCGCAGTACTTC
CASSLAPLAGKSAQYF
>.|TRBV2|TRBJ2-3|.|13
TGTGCCAGCAGTGAAACGGGTAGAGATACGCAGTATTTT
CASSETGRDTQYF
>.|TRBV6-5|TRBJ1-1|.|13
TGTGCCAGCAGTTACTCCCGAGGGTCCCAGGCTTTCTTT
CASSYSRGSQAFF
>TRBD2|TRBV7-2|TRBJ2-7|.|16
TGTGCCAGCAGCCCCAAGCTCGGGAGGGCCCTCGGTGAGCAGTACTTC
CASSPKLGRALGEQYF